This T cell receptor beta chain originates from a study of blood T cell repertoires in COVID-19. Study-level information: Researchers got acute and convalescent COVID-19 samples from the United States, Italy and Spain.

Germline values: CDR1 MDHEN, CDR2 SYDVKM. V was pared by 6 bases and J by 11 bases, with 11 bases between. The CDR3 length is 12 residues. Authors' analysis steps: Amplified reference gene primers provided the basis for estimating nucleated cell counts. Profiled with immunoSEQ multiplex PCR; TCRdb holds only in-frame clones, not every one. That table gives V, J and clone size, and the DNA gave D and trimming. Here the sample spans roughly 68,000 clones, more than 65% being singletons. The sequence was collected from a woman aged 45-65 years with acute or convalescent COVID-19. The chain couples TRBV28 to TRBJ1-6; maybe TRBD1 (5 bases). Sequencing used peripheral blood. The DNA for the CDR3 is TGTGCCAGCAGCCGGACGGGGGCACCCCTCCACTTT. This translates into CASSRTGAPLHF.